This T cell receptor (beta chain) was observed in a study of T cells in Graves' hyperthyroidism and ophthalmopathy (dated by TCRdb to about 2019). Notes on the research overall: To identify distinguishing TCR V-J signatures, a discovery cohort of 90 to 100 patients was used, comprising 43 with Graves' ophthalmopathy and under 60 with stable Graves' hyperthyroidism. TCR Vbeta CDR3 sequencing of 120 to 150 peripheral blood samples (more than 40 ophthalmopathy, under 80 hyperthyroidism and roughly 17 progressor patients) is reported in the paper. Thyroid tissue and blood T-cell repertoires from six Graves' hyperthyroidism patients were also compared in the study. After sampling, hyperthyroidism patients received methimazole starting at 30 mg daily, and ophthalmopathy patients received high-dose intravenous methylprednisolone. For training and testing, the approximately 92 patients in the discovery cohort were randomly divided in a 7:3 ratio. Prospective prediction of ophthalmopathy was tested in an independent validation cohort consisting of 18 hyperthyroidism patients and 17 patients who later progressed to ophthalmopathy. The research as a whole found: A model built on a 13 V-J signature distinguished ophthalmopathy from stable hyperthyroidism, reaching over 85% sensitivity and 81% to 83% specificity in cross-validation and 80%/75% in testing. No statistical method was used to set the sample size in advance, and investigators knew the group allocation. Most expanded thyroid clonotypes (frequency above 0.001) were also detected in blood, a finding suggesting that blood repertoires may reflect thyroid immune responses. In validation, the model predicted progression to ophthalmopathy with approximately 71% sensitivity and 72% to 85% specificity, a median of roughly seven months before onset.

From a lookup of the germline V gene, CDR1 and CDR2 are SNHLY and FYNNEI. Between the V and J ends, shortened by 6 bases and 5 bases respectively, the junction contains 19 bases. Including cysteine and phenylalanine, the CDR3 has 15 amino acids. CDR3 DNA only is kept here, 45 bases in frame from base 1. Concerning this clonotype itself: Its antigen is not yet known. No much larger clonotype is one base removed from it; base qualities were not supplied.

Stable Graves' hyperthyroidism was defined as no progression to ophthalmopathy during 18 months of follow-up. The hyperthyroidism patients were between 18 and 65 years old and newly diagnosed, with a disease duration of less than 2 months. The study excluded patients with uncontrolled infections, other autoimmune diseases, pregnancy or lactation. Diagnoses were based on clinical symptoms, serum thyroxine and TRAb, thyroid ultrasound and orbital computed tomography. Total RNA was extracted with Trizol reagent, and quality was checked on an Agilent 2100 Bioanalyzer. The TCR beta CDR3 regions were amplified from the RNA transcripts. The TCR CDR3 was subjected to a first round of RT-PCR using the HTBI primer set and the Qiagen OneStep RT-PCR kit. Libraries were constructed in a second round of multiplex PCR, after which size selection and purification were performed. Paired-end sequencing of the libraries was performed with 100 bp reads on an Illumina HiSeq2000. As for how the authors treated the data: SOAPnuke was used to process the raw data, with reads discarded if the reads contained adapters or uncalled bases, had a mean Phred below 15, or lacked an exact constant-primer or identifier match. High-quality paired reads were merged using COPE v1.2.5, and each unique nucleotide sequence was defined as a clonotype. MiTCR v1.1 was used to align clonotypes to the IMGT TRBV, TRBD and TRBJ reference segments. The analysis included only V-J combinations with a frequency above 0.0001, which together covered 99% to 99.2% of the repertoires. A TCS score was defined as the ratio of F50 (clonal expansion) to E x V (chaos), with BLOSUM62-based TCRdist applied between CDR3 peptides within each V-J. Welch's t-statistics and random forest reduced roughly 540 V-J features to 13, which were used in a naive Bayes classifier (R e1071). Thyroid-blood repertoire similarity was quantified with the Morisita-Horn index. The public reads were quality trimmed at Q25 with fastp and then assembled into clones with MiXCR by TCRdb, keeping productive beta chains. Every CDR3 protein is listed once, alongside the most common genes and DNA of its rows. TCRdb's processing, not the authors', yielded these V and J calls. This sample is represented by 530,000 or so distinct CDR3 sequences; around 46% of them were singletons. The top ten clones comprise around 8% of the sample.

The sequence derives from a woman aged 18 to 35 with Graves' hyperthyroidism. The rearrangement joined TRBV2 to TRBJ1-2; D gene: possibly TRBD1, on 5 matching bases. The sequencing sample was made of peripheral blood or thyroid tissue (not recorded which). The DNA sequence is as follows: TGTGCCAGCAGCCGCGGGTCAGGGCCATTTTATGGCTACACCTTC. Its product reads: CASSRGSGPFYGYTF.